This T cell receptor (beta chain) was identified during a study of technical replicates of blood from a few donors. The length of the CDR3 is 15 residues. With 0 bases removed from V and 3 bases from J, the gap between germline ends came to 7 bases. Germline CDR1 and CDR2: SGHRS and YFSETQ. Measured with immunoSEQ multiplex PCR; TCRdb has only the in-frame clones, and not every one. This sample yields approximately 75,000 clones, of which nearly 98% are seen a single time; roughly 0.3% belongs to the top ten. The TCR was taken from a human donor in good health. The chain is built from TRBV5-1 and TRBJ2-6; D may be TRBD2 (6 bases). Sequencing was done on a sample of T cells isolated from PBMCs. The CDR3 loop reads CASSLGGVGANVLTF. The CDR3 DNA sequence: TGCGCCAGCAGCTTGGGGGGGGTTGGGGCCAACGTCCTGACTTTC. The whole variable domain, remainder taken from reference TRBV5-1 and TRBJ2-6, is KAGVTQTPRYLIKTRGQQVTLSCSPISGHRSVSWYQQTPGQGLQFLFEYFSETQRNKGNFPGRFSGRQFSNSRSEMNVSTLELGDSALYLCASSLGGVGANVLTFGAGSRLTVL.